This TCR beta chain was identified during a study of cytotoxic CD8 clonotypes in ibrutinib-treated CLL. Genomic DNA (roughly 2 micrograms) was obtained from cryopreserved PBMCs for construction of TCR beta libraries. The assay was immunoSEQ multiplex PCR, and TCRdb's table has in-frame clones only and misses some. Seen here are about 310,000 clones, about 77% observed once, and the top ten hold over 6.5%. Material: PBMCs, obtained before ibrutinib treatment. The origin of this receptor is a human donor with chronic lymphocytic leukemia.

CDR3 coding DNA: TGTGCCAGCAGCTTTCGGAGTTACTACGAGCAGTACTTC. The encoded protein is CASSFRSYYEQYF. The gene calls are TRBV7-9 and TRBJ2-7; D remains ambiguous. V was cut by 3 bases and J by 3 bases, with 9 bases left in between. Germline V gives CDR1 SEHNR, CDR2 FQNEAQ (reference sequence). This CDR3 is built from 13 residues.